This T cell receptor (beta chain) was captured in a study of immune cell composition in non-small cell lung cancer (dated by TCRdb to 2015 to 2018). In the study overall: Histologic subtype, mainly lung adenocarcinoma or squamous cell carcinoma, was assigned on the basis of H&E together with p63, CK5, Napsin A and TTF-1 immunohistochemistry. TCR-beta sequencing (Adaptive Biotechnologies) was performed on a few dozen paired NSCLC tumour and non-adjacent lung specimens plus 26 tumour-only specimens. The subtype comparisons left out a handful of tumour specimens with TCR-beta data because those specimens were rare histological subtypes. Supplementary cohort #1 consisted of roughly 9 lung adenocarcinoma cases with paired tumour/lung TCR-beta sequencing and with TIL populations generated to assess tumour reactivity.

Of note for this clone: No cognate antigen has been identified for it. There are no base qualities to consult, and no much larger clone falls within one base.

Non-adjacent lung tissue from the same patient, taken as far from the tumour as possible and at least 3 cm away, was used for the normal lung samples. Frozen aliquots of unsorted single-cell suspensions were used for genomic DNA extraction with the QIAamp DNA kit. Tissues arrived within 2 hours of resection and were immediately processed into single-cell suspensions. Tissue was mechanically dissociated and enzymatically digested with DNase I, collagenase I and hyaluronidase for roughly 30 minutes at 37 °C, then filtered and RBC-lysed. What the authors observed across the whole study: Tumour-associated clones >0.5% occurred in nearly half of NSCLC cases: around 30% of adenocarcinomas versus 75% of squamous carcinomas. Across ten or so adenocarcinoma cases, the maximal tumour-associated clone frequency showed a strong correlation with TIL tumour reactivity, but overall clonality showed no such correlation. No significant correlation was found between tumour TCR-beta clonality and smoking pack-years. The reactivity cohort included only 9 to 10 cases, and whether tumour-reactive clones share sequences with the dominant in vivo tumour-associated clones was not shown.

Trimmed from V: 4 bases; trimmed from J: 1 base; junction bases lacking a gene match: 1. The germline V gene (reference sequence) yields MNHNY for CDR1 and SVGAGI for CDR2. The CDR3 runs 15 amino acids, cysteine and phenylalanine included. Just the 45-base CDR3 DNA is kept, in frame starting at base 1. A two-step multiplex PCR amplified TCR-beta CDR3 regions from genomic DNA, and the second step of the PCR added Illumina-compatible adaptors. TCR-beta immunosequencing was performed on an Illumina platform as a commercial immunoSEQ service. As for the original processing: Two measures summarised the repertoires: productive clonality, and Top 10 Clones, meaning the percentage of T-cell templates coming from the ten most frequent sequences. Values of productive clonality ranged from 0 to 1, with a monoclonal population indicated by a value of 1. Sequences comprising at least 0.1% of tumour T-cell templates but absent from matched non-adjacent lung were defined as tumour-associated clones and were identified via log10 scatter plots. Analyses were done in GraphPad Prism7 and R, with Student's t-tests for two-group comparisons, ANOVA for stages, and linear regression for relationships. The clones in this table, taken by TCRdb from immuneACCESS, are in-frame only. Not every clone is retained; where verified, under half of the shortfall comes from an unresolved V gene, and the cause of the rest is unknown. Clone size and V and J calls were adopted from that table, with D and trimming inferred from the DNA. For this sample there are about 8,700 clones; 67% appear just once. About 25% of the sample comes from the top ten.

Sequenced: non-adjacent lung tissue. This chain is built from TRBV6-6 and TRBJ2-2; TRBD1 lines up with 9 middle nucleotides. The sequence was obtained from a human donor with non-small cell lung cancer. The CDR3 protein sequence reads: CASSWGQGNTGELFF. The DNA reads TGTGCCAGCAGTTGGGGACAGGGGAACACCGGGGAGCTGTTTTTT.